This T cell receptor (beta chain) was found in a study of blood T cell repertoires in COVID-19. Study-wide background: COVID-19 samples, acute and convalescent, were from the United States, Italy and Spain. Nucleic acid was either cDNA or gDNA, and it came from T cells, B-cell-depleted T cells, or PBMCs.

The CDR3 sequence is 14 residues long. V lost 3 bases and J lost 7, with 15 bases in between. In germline, CDR1 is MNHNS, CDR2 SASEGT. In the authors' workflow: Amplification from reference gene primers served as the basis for estimated nucleated cell counts. Using immunoSEQ multiplex PCR, the repertoire was profiled, and TCRdb retains in-frame clones only, with some absent. V and J calls and clone size are as listed in that table; D and trimming were resolved from the DNA. Of 100,000 to 120,000 clones in the sample, roughly four fifths are singletons; the top ten hold roughly 9.4%. The sequence derives from an older woman with acute or convalescent COVID-19. Input material: peripheral blood. The chain has TRBV6-1 and TRBJ1-2, with D possibly being TRBD1 (5 bases). The CDR3 nucleotides are TGTGCCAGCAGTGACGGGCAGGGCCTGTCTGGCTACACCTTC. Translated, it gives CASSDGQGLSGYTF.